These 29 T cell receptor beta chains share one sample of origin, sequenced in a study of T cell changes during pregnancy in multiple sclerosis. The table came from immunoSEQ multiplex PCR; TCRdb's copy has only in-frame clones and leaves some out. Among tens of thousands of clones listed, less than 90% were seen once. Sequencing was performed on CD4+ T cells from peripheral blood mononuclear cells, taken before pregnancy. Receptors were obtained from a female donor with multiple sclerosis, enrolled in a pregnancy study.

This clone is a singleton in its sample. Relative to the germline gene, one junction end is altered; a read error may explain this. The CDR3 region is CAFTGTTLYRF. CDR3 nucleotide sequence: TGTGCCTTCACCGGGACAACCTTATACCGCTTC. This chain joins TRBV30 and TRBJ2-7; perhaps TRBD1 as D (6 bases). There are 11 residues in the CDR3. Germline V gene lookup returns CDR1 GTSNPN and CDR2 SVGIG (reference sequence). Together with reference TRBV30 and TRBJ2-7, the CDR3 gives the full variable domain: SQTIHQWPATLVQPVGSPLSLECTVEGTSNPNLYWYRQAAGRGLQLLFYSVGIGQISSEVPQNLSASRPQDRQFILSSKKLLLSDSGFYLCAFTGTTLYRFGPGTRLTVT.

This clone was found once. The chain is built from TRBV25-1 and TRBJ2-1, with 10 bases identical to TRBD2. The CDR3 spans 15 residues. Losses at the gene ends were 4 bases for V and 7 bases for J; bases not matched to a gene: 7. Germline CDR1 and CDR2: MGHDK and SYGVNS. The CDR3 coding sequence is TGTGCCAGCAGTGCTGGGTCTAGCGGGGGTAATGAGCAGTTCTTC. Translating it yields CASSAGSSGGNEQFF.

This sequence joins TRBV18 and TRBJ1-1, with no clear D. Looked up from germline, CDR1 is KGHSH and CDR2 is LQKENI. The CDR3 is made up of 14 amino acids. Trimming cost V 4 bases and J 4 bases, with 13 bases left between them. The CDR3 loop reads CASSRLREATEAFF. CDR3 nucleotide sequence: TGTGCCAGCTCACGGTTAAGGGAGGCCACTGAAGCTTTCTTT.

For the CDR3, the DNA is TGTGCCAGCAGGGCAGGGGGTGTGTATGGCTACACCTTC. Amino acids: CASRAGGVYGYTF. This chain uses TRBV7-2 with TRBJ1-2; 7 positions agree with TRBD1. Germline CDR1 and CDR2: SGHTA and FQGNSA. V trimming: 6 bases; J trimming: 5 bases; junction bases outside the gene matches: 6. The CDR3 sequence is 13 residues long.

The J gene is TRBJ2-5, the V gene TRBV7-6; TRBD2 agrees at 7 bases. This CDR3 comprises 15 residues. The V gene end was trimmed by 5 bases and the J gene end by 3 bases; junction bases not matched to a gene: 9. Germline V gives CDR1 SGHVS, CDR2 FNYEAQ. This chain's CDR3 is CASSPSAGEEETQYF. CDR3 bases: TGTGCCAGCAGCCCCTCCGCGGGGGAGGAAGAGACCCAGTACTTC.

The chain joins TRBV5-4 to TRBJ1-1; 8 positions agree with TRBD1. V shed 0 bases and J 5 bases; nucleotides not matched to a gene: 6. Germline lookup yields CDR1 SGHNT and CDR2 YYREEE (reference sequence). The length of the CDR3 is 15 residues. In DNA form, the CDR3 reads TGTGCCAGCAGCTTGGCCGGCAGGGGGCGAACTGAAGCTTTCTTT. Protein: CASSLAGRGRTEAFF.

The CDR3 region is CASSLEWGGTIYF. In DNA form, the CDR3 reads TGTGCCAGCAGCTTGGAGTGGGGAGGCACCATATATTTT. The rearrangement uses TRBV5-5 and TRBJ1-3; D remains unclear. This CDR3 region has 13 residues. Germline CDR1 reads SGHKS; CDR2 reads YYEKEE (reference sequence). The V end lost 0 bases, the J end lost 9 bases, and 10 bases lay between the germline ends.

The gene calls are TRBV28 and TRBJ2-7, with a weak D call TRBD1 (5 bases). Germline-derived CDR1 and CDR2 are MDHEN and SYDVKM. CDR3 length equals 13 residues. V was trimmed by 3 bases and J by 5 bases, leaving 11 bases between them. The CDR3 region has the DNA TGTGCCAGCAGTTTGACAGTTAGGAACGAGCAGTACTTC. Translation: CASSLTVRNEQYF.

The chain combines TRBV18 with TRBJ1-2, with TRBD1 identical over 8 bases. This CDR3 region has 14 residues. Germline CDR1 KGHSH, CDR2 LQKENI. With 4 bases clipped from V and 4 bases from J, the junction kept 5 bases outside the gene matches. CDR3 DNA: TGTGCCAGCTCACGGGATGGACAGGGCTATGGCTACACCTTC. It yields the protein CASSRDGQGYGYTF.

The chain combines TRBV27 with TRBJ1-6, with 8 bases aligning to TRBD1. Germline loops: CDR1 MNHEY, CDR2 SMNVEV (reference sequence). The junction had 12 bases not matched to a gene; V was cut back by 0 bases and J by 11 bases. This CDR3 region has 17 residues. The CDR3 reads CASSLSPRTGSVPPLHF. As DNA, the CDR3 is TGTGCCAGCAGTTTATCGCCCAGGACAGGGTCGGTTCCACCCCTCCACTTT.

The CDR3 DNA follows: TGTGCCAGCAGCCTCAGGGGGAACTATGGCTACACCTTC. Encoded protein: CASSLRGNYGYTF. V gene TRBV11-2 combines with J gene TRBJ1-2, with 7 bases identical to TRBD1. Germline V lookup: CDR1 SGHAT, CDR2 FQNNGV. The CDR3 contains 13 residues. V shed 5 bases, J shed 2 bases, and the junction held 2 bases outside the gene matches.

This clone was picked up a small number of times. V gene TRBV5-1 combines with J gene TRBJ2-1, with D tentatively TRBD2 (6 bases). This CDR3 is 16 amino acids long. V lost 3 bases and J lost 5, with 18 bases in between. Germline V gene data show CDR1 as SGHRS and CDR2 as YFSETQ. The CDR3 region is CASSWGVYGGHNEQFF. CDR3 DNA: TGCGCCAGCAGCTGGGGGGTGTACGGGGGTCACAATGAGCAGTTCTTC. The full variable domain, with the rest looked up from reference TRBV5-1 and TRBJ2-1, is KAGVTQTPRYLIKTRGQQVTLSCSPISGHRSVSWYQQTPGQGLQFLFEYFSETQRNKGNFPGRFSGRQFSNSRSEMNVSTLELGDSALYLCASSWGVYGGHNEQFFGPGTRLTVL.

The rearrangement links TRBV11-3 to TRBJ1-1; 7 bases are shared with TRBD1. In germline, CDR1 is SGHNT, CDR2 YENEEA. Unmatched junction bases numbered 3, after V lost 1 base and J lost 1 base. The CDR3 has 15 amino acids. CDR3 DNA sequence: TGTGCCAGCAGCTTAGTAAGGGACAGGAACACTGAAGCTTTCTTT. Protein: CASSLVRDRNTEAFF.

The V gene is TRBV7-3, the J gene TRBJ2-3; 8 bases map to TRBD2. The CDR3 runs 18 residues. The V segment lost 2 bases and the J segment 4 bases; nucleotides outside the gene matches: 14. Germline V CDR1 and CDR2: SGHTA, FQGTGA. CDR3 in amino acids: CASSLVPPRGGPSDTQYF. The CDR3 DNA sequence: TGTGCCAGCAGCTTAGTCCCCCCCCGCGGGGGGCCGTCAGATACGCAGTATTTT.

This sequence joins TRBV11-2 and TRBJ2-5; the D gene is possibly TRBD1 (5 bases). The CDR3 runs to 14 residues. CDR1 is SGHAT and CDR2 is FQNNGV in the germline V gene. V was cut by 4 bases and J by 1 base, with 10 bases left in between. The chain's CDR3 is CASSYFDSQETQYF. The DNA for the CDR3 is TGTGCCAGCAGCTACTTTGACAGCCAAGAGACCCAGTACTTC.

CDR3 region: CASAEGGMNTEAFF. The CDR3 region has the DNA TGCGCCAGCGCTGAAGGGGGCATGAACACTGAAGCTTTCTTT. V and J are TRBV5-1 and TRBJ1-1; the match to TRBD1 covers 7 bases. CDR3 size: 14 residues. V trimming: 7 bases; J trimming: 0 bases; junction bases outside the gene matches: 6. Germline lookup yields CDR1 SGHRS and CDR2 YFSETQ.

The J gene is TRBJ1-2, the V gene TRBV5-1, with 7 positions matching TRBD1. CDR3 size: 16 residues. Trimming took 2 bases from V and 3 from J; bases not matched to a gene: 10. Germline V gene data show CDR1 as SGHRS and CDR2 as YFSETQ. CDR3 sequence: CASSFDGTARDYGYTF. The CDR3 DNA is TGCGCCAGCAGCTTCGATGGGACAGCTAGGGACTATGGCTACACCTTC.

The chain carries TRBV7-9 and TRBJ2-2; 10 bases map to TRBD2. The germline V gene encodes CDR1 SEHNR and CDR2 FQNEAQ (reference sequence). This CDR3 region has 18 residues. V gave up 3 bases and J gave up 1 base; unmatched junction bases: 8. CDR3 DNA sequence: TGTGCCAGCAGCTTCCCCTGGACTAGCGGACTGAACACCGGGGAGCTGTTTTTT. Residues: CASSFPWTSGLNTGELFF.

This rearrangement joins TRBV30 to TRBJ1-1, with a tentative D call TRBD1 (5 bases). This CDR3 spans 11 amino acids. V was shortened by 5 bases and J by 2 bases, with 6 bases between the two germline ends. Per the germline V gene, CDR1 is GTSNPN and CDR2 is SVGIG (reference sequence). CDR3 sequence reads: CAWGHNTEAFF. DNA for the CDR3: TGTGCCTGGGGACATAACACTGAAGCTTTCTTT.

The chain employs TRBV14 and TRBJ2-4; TRBD1 is a possible D gene (5 bases). The CDR3 has 13 residues. V dropped 2 bases and J dropped 7 bases, with 9 bases sitting between them. Germline CDR1 and CDR2: SGHDN and FVKESK. The CDR3 nucleotides are TGTGCCAGCAGCCAATCAGGGCTGAACATTCAGTACTTC. Translating it yields CASSQSGLNIQYF.

The rearrangement uses TRBV4-3 and TRBJ2-6; TRBD2 matches 11 bases. Unmatched junction bases numbered 18, after V lost 3 bases and J lost 11 bases. The CDR3 is made up of 19 amino acids. Germline assignment: CDR1 LGHNA and CDR2 YSLEER. Here the CDR3 reads CASSHDGLKVAGGRHVLTF. The CDR3 coding sequence is TGCGCCAGCAGCCATGATGGACTAAAGGTAGCGGGGGGGCGGCACGTCCTGACTTTC.

V and J are TRBV27 and TRBJ1-1; D possibly corresponds to TRBD1 (5 bases). CDR1 and CDR2 from the germline V gene are MNHEY and SMNVEV (reference sequence). The V gene lost 6 bases and the J gene lost 2 bases, with 13 bases spanning the gap. The CDR3 covers 14 residues. As DNA, the CDR3 is TGTGCCAGCAGCCTCGGGGGGTACAACACTGAAGCTTTCTTT. It codes for CASSLGGYNTEAFF.

The chain joins TRBV10-1 to TRBJ1-1; 9 bases fit TRBD1. Germline V gives CDR1 WNHNN, CDR2 SYGVQD (reference sequence). The CDR3 has 17 amino acids. V lost 6 bases to trimming and J lost 5 bases; unmatched junction nucleotides: 16. CDR3 residues: CASSVGQGGVRGTEAFF. The CDR3, as DNA: TGCGCCAGCAGCGTGGGACAGGGAGGAGTACGGGGGACTGAAGCTTTCTTT.

V and J are TRBV18 and TRBJ1-1; 7 nucleotides match TRBD1. Germline CDR1 and CDR2: KGHSH and LQKENI. The junction had 6 bases not matched to a gene; V was cut back by 0 bases and J by 2 bases. The CDR3 runs to 16 residues. The CDR3 coding sequence is TGTGCCAGCTCACCACCTTCCGGGACAGCCAACACTGAAGCTTTCTTT. Translated: CASSPPSGTANTEAFF.

V gene TRBV5-1 combines with J gene TRBJ1-1; D perhaps matches TRBD1 (6 bases). V lost 3 bases to trimming and J lost 2 bases, with 14 bases between them. The length of the CDR3 is 15 residues. Germline V gene lookup returns CDR1 SGHRS and CDR2 YFSETQ. The CDR3 region is CASSSMTGANTEAFF. The CDR3 bases are TGCGCCAGCAGCTCGATGACAGGTGCTAACACTGAAGCTTTCTTT.

The V call is TRBV6-5, the J call TRBJ1-5, with TRBD1 matching 12 bases. V was clipped by 5 bases and J by 9 bases; unmatched bases: 8. The CDR3 contains 15 residues. The germline gives CDR1 MNHEY, CDR2 SVGAGI. The CDR3 is CASSPGTGGPRPQHF. The CDR3 nucleotides are TGTGCCAGCAGTCCCGGGACAGGGGGCCCACGGCCCCAGCATTTT.

This chain links TRBV6-5 with TRBJ2-5; D is unresolved. The CDR3 sequence is 16 residues long. The V end lost 4 bases, the J end lost 3 bases, and 18 bases lay between the germline ends. The germline CDR1 and CDR2 sequences are MNHEY and SVGAGI. CDR3 DNA: TGTGCCAGCAGTTCTCGACCAGAACCACGGGAAGAGACCCAGTACTTC. Amino acid sequence: CASSSRPEPREETQYF.

The chain couples TRBV2 to TRBJ1-4, with TRBD1 identical over 8 bases. The CDR3 runs 15 residues. CDR1 is SNHLY, CDR2 FYNNEI, per germline. Losses at the gene ends were 1 base for V and 6 bases for J; bases not matched to a gene: 4. CDR3 sequence reads: CASSEDRTGHEKLFF. The CDR3 nucleotides are TGTGCCAGCAGTGAAGACAGGACAGGGCATGAAAAACTGTTTTTT.

This rearrangement joins TRBV6-1 to TRBJ2-1, with D possibly matching TRBD2 (5 bases). This CDR3 is 15 amino acids long. Trimming took off 1 base at V and 13 bases at J, with 20 bases between the two ends. CDR1 and CDR2 (germline): MNHNS, SASEGT. CDR3 bases: TGTGCCAGCAGTGAAGGGGGTTTGGGAGCGGATAAACAGTTCTTC. Translation gives CASSEGGLGADKQFF.